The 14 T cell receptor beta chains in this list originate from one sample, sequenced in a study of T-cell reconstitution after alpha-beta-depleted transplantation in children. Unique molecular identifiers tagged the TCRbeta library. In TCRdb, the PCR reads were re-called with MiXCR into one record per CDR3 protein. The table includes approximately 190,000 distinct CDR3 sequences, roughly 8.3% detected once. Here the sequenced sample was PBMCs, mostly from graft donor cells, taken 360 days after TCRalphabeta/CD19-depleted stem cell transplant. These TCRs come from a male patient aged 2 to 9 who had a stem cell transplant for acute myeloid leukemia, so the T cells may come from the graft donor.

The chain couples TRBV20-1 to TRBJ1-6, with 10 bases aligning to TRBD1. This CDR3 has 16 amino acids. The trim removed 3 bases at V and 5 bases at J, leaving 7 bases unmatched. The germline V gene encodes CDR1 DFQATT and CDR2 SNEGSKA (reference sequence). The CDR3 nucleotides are TGCAGTGCTAGCCCGGCGGGACAGGGGAATAATTCACCCCTCCACTTT. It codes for CSASPAGQGNNSPLHF.

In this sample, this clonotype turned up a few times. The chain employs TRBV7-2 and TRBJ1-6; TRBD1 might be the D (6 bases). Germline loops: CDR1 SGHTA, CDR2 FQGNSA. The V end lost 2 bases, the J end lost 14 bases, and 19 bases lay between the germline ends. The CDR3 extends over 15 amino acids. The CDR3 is CASSLTGQGYTALHF. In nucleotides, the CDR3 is TGTGCCAGCAGCTTAACGGGGCAGGGGTATACCGCCCTCCACTTT.

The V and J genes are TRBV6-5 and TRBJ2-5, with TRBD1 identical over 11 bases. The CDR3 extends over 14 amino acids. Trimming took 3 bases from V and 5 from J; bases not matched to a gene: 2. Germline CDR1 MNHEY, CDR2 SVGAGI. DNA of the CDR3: TGTGCCAGCAGTTATGGGACAGGGGGGGAGACCCAGTACTTC. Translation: CASSYGTGGETQYF.

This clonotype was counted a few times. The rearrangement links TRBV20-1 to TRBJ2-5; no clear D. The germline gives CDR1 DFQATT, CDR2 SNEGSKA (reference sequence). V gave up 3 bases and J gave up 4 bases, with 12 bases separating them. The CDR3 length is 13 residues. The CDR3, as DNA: TGCAGTGCTAGGGCCAGAGGAAGAGAGACCCAGTACTTC. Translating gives CSARARGRETQYF.

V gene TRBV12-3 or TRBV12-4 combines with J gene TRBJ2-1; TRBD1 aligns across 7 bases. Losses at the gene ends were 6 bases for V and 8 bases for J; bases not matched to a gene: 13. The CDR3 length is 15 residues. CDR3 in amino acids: CASRHSGTDKDEQFF. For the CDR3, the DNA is TGTGCCAGCAGGCATTCCGGGACAGACAAGGATGAGCAGTTCTTC.

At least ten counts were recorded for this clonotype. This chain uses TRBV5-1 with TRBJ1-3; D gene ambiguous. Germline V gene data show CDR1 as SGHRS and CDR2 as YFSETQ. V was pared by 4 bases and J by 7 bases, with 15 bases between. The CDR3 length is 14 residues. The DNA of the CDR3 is TGCGCCAGCAGCCCACGAGCGGGGAGGAACACCATATATTTT. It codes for CASSPRAGRNTIYF. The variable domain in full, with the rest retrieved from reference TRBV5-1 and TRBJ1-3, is KAGVTQTPRYLIKTRGQQVTLSCSPISGHRSVSWYQQTPGQGLQFLFEYFSETQRNKGNFPGRFSGRQFSNSRSEMNVSTLELGDSALYLCASSPRAGRNTIYFGEGSWLTVV.

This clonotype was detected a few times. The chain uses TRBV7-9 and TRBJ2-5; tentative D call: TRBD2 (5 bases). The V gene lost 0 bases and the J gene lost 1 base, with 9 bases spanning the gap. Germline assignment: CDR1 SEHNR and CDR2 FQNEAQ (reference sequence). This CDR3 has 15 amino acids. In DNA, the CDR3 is TGTGCCAGCAGCTTAGCGGAGGTCCTCCAAGAGACCCAGTACTTC. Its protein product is CASSLAEVLQETQYF.

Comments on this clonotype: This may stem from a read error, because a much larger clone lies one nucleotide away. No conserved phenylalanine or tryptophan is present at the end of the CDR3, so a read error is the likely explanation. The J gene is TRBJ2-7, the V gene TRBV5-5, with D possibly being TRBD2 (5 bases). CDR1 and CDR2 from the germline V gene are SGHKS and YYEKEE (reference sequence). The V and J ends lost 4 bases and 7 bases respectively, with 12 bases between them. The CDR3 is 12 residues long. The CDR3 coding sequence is TGTGCCAGCAGCCCCCTGAGAGGGGAGCAGTACGAC. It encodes CASSPLRGEQYD.

CDR3 residues: CSARRQGAYEQYV. The CDR3 region has the DNA TGCAGTGCTAGACGGCAGGGCGCCTACGAGCAGTACGTC. The chain combines TRBV20-1 with TRBJ2-7, with D tentatively TRBD1 (5 bases). The CDR3 consists of 13 residues. The germline CDR1 and CDR2 sequences are DFQATT and SNEGSKA (reference sequence). V lost 2 bases and J 2 bases, leaving 10 bases between the germline ends.

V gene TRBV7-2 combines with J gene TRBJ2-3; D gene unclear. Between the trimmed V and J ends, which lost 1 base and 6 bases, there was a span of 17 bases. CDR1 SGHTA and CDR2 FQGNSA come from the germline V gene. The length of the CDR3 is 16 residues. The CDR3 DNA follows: TGTGCCAGCAGCTTAGGCCGGGCTTCCTATCAGGATACGCAGTATTTT. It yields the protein CASSLGRASYQDTQYF.

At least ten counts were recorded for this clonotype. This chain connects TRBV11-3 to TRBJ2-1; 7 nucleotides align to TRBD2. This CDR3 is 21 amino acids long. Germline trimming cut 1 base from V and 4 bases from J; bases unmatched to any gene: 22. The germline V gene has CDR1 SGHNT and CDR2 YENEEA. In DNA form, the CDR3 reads TGTGCCAGCAGCTTAGTTTTCGACCCGCAGGCGGCGGGGGAAGGATACAATGAGCAGTTCTTC. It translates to CASSLVFDPQAAGEGYNEQFF.

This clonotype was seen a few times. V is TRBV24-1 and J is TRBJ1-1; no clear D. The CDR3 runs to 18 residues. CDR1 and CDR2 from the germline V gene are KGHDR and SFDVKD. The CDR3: CAASYLGLERQSNTEAFF. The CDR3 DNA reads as TGTGCGGCCAGTTATTTAGGTTTAGAACGACAAAGCAACACTGAAGCTTTCTTT.

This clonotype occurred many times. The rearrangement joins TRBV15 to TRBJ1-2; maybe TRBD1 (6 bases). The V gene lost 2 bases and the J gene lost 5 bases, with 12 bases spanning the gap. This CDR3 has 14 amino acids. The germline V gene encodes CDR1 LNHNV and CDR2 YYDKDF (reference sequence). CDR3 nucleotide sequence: TGTGCCACCAGCAGAACTAGGGGGGATTATGGCTACACCTTC. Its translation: CATSRTRGDYGYTF.

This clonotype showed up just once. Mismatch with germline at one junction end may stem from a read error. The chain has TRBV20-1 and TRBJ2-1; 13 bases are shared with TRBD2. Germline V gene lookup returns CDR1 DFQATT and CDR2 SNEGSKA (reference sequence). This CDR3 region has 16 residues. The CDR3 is CCAILVTSGRAREQFF. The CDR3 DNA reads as TGCTGTGCTATTCTCGTTACTAGCGGGAGGGCCCGGGAGCAGTTCTTC.